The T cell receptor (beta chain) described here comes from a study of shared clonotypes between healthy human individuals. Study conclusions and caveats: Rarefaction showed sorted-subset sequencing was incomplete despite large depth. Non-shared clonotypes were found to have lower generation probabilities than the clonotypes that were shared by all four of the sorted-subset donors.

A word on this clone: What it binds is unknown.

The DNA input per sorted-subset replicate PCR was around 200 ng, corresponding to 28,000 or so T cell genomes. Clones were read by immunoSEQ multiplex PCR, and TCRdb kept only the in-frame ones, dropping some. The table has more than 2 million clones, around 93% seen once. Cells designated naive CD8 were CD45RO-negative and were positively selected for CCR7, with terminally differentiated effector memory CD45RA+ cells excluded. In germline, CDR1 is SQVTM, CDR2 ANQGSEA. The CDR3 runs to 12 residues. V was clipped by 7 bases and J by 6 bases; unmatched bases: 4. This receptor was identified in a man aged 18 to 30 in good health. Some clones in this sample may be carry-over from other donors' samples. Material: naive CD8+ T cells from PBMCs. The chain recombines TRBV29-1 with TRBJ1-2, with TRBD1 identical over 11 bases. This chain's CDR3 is CSAPDRGHGYTF. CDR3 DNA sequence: TGCAGCGCCCCGGACAGGGGGCATGGCTACACCTTC.